The rows below give T cell receptor beta chains drawn from one sample of a study of cytomegalovirus exposure and HLA in healthy donors. The protocol was immunoSEQ multiplex PCR, while the TCRdb copy is restricted to in-frame clones and leaves out a portion. Of more than 200,000 clones listed, around 79% are singletons. The material sequenced was PBMCs. These receptors originate from a girl aged 2-10 years in good health and CMV-seronegative. Both conserved end residues are part of each CDR3. A D gene is named only where the DNA matches it firmly. A clone size is listed for some rows: how often the clone was seen (once, few, many), or a class if it is expanded.

>.|.|TRBV4-1|TRBJ2-1|15
TGCGCCAGCAGCCAAGATCTTCTTTTGAGGCGGGAGCAGTTCTTC
CASSQDLLLRREQFF
>.|.|TRBV5-1|TRBJ2-3|14
TGCGCCAGCAGCTGGCACAGGGATACAGATACGCAGTATTTT
CASSWHRDTDTQYF
>.|few|TRBV5-1|TRBJ1-1|13
TGCGCCAGCAGCTTTAATGTAAACACTGAAGCTTTCTTT
CASSFNVNTEAFF
>.|few|TRBV6-1|TRBJ1-3|13
TGTGCCAGCAGTGAAAACTTCTCGAACACCATATATTTT
CASSENFSNTIYF
>.|.|TRBV30|TRBJ1-1|11
TGTGCCTACGACCGGACAGCTGAAGCTTTCTTT
CAYDRTAEAFF
>TRBD2|.|TRBV5-1|TRBJ2-1|17
TGCGCCAGCAGCTTGGGGGCTAGCGGGGACGGTTGGAATGAGCAGTTCTTC
CASSLGASGDGWNEQFF
>.|few|TRBV7-2|TRBJ1-2|17
TGTGCCAGCAGCGCCTCCGTTTTTCGCGGGGGTCAAGATGGCTACACCTTC
CASSASVFRGGQDGYTF
>TRBD1|.|TRBV6-1|TRBJ1-3|19
TGTGCCAGCAGTGTCCCCGGGACAGGGTCTCGATTCTCTGGAAACACCATATATTTT
CASSVPGTGSRFSGNTIYF
>TRBD2|.|TRBV12-5|TRBJ2-5|17
TGTGCTAGTGGTCCCTCTCTCCAGCGGGAGGAAGGAGAGACCCAGTACTTC
CASGPSLQREEGETQYF
>.|.|TRBV7-3|TRBJ2-5|12
TGTGCCAGCAGCTTAAACGGGGAGACCCAGTACTTC
CASSLNGETQYF
>.|.|TRBV7-2|TRBJ2-1|12
TGTGCCAGCAGGGGAGCGCGGAATGAGCAGTTCTTC
CASRGARNEQFF
>.|.|TRBV7-2|TRBJ2-5|13
TGTGCCAGCAGCTTAGGGGAGAGAGAGACCCAGTACTTC
CASSLGERETQYF